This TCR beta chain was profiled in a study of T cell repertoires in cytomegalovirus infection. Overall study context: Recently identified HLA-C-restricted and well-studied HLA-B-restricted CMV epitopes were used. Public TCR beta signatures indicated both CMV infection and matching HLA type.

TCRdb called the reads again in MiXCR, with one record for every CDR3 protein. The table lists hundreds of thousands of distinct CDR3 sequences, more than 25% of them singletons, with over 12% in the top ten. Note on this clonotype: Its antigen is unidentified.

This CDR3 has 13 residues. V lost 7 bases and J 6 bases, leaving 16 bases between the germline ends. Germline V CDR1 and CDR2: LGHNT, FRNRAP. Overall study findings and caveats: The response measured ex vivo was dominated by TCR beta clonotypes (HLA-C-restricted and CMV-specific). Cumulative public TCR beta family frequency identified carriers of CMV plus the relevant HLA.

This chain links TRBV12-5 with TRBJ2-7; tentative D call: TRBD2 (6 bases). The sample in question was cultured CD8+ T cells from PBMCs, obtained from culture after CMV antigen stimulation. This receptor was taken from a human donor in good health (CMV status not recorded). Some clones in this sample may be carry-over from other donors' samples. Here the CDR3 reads CASDRGDAAEQYF. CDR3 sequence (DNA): TGTGCTAGTGACCGCGGGGATGCGGCCGAGCAGTACTTC.